The 18 T cell receptor beta chains presented below share a single source sample, sequenced in a study of technical replicates of blood from several donors. The data were produced by immunoSEQ multiplex PCR, yet TCRdb's version contains in-frame clones alone and is incomplete. The data contain around 58,000 clones, about 87% of them singletons. The specimen sequenced was PBMCs. The receptors originated from a human donor in good health. Some clones in this sample may be carry-over from other donors' samples.

This clone was observed a single time. The rearrangement links TRBV25-1 to TRBJ2-5; 7 bases align to TRBD2. Germline V gives CDR1 MGHDK, CDR2 SYGVNS. V gave up 6 bases and J gave up 3 bases; unmatched junction bases: 1. The CDR3 sequence is 12 residues long. In DNA form, the CDR3 reads TGTGCCAGCAGGGCGGGAGAAGAGACCCAGTACTTC. Translating gives CASRAGEETQYF.

Only a few counts were recorded for this clone. The chain uses TRBV7-3 and TRBJ2-1; 7 nucleotides agree with TRBD1. The V segment lost 5 bases and the J segment 4 bases; nucleotides outside the gene matches: 11. The germline gives CDR1 SGHTA, CDR2 FQGTGA. This CDR3 is built from 16 residues. The CDR3 DNA is TGTGCCAGCAGCCATACCAACGGGACAGTTTACAATGAGCAGTTCTTC. It specifies CASSHTNGTVYNEQFF. The full variable domain, its missing parts supplied by reference TRBV7-3 and TRBJ2-1, is GAGVSQTPSNKVTEKGKYVELRCDPISGHTALYWYRQSLGQGPEFLIYFQGTGAADDSGLPNDRFFAVRPEGSVSTLKIQRTERGDSAVYLCASSHTNGTVYNEQFFGPGTRLTVL.

This chain connects TRBV7-9 to TRBJ2-1, with D possibly matching TRBD2 (6 bases). This CDR3 is 11 amino acids long. Looked up from germline, CDR1 is SEHNR and CDR2 is FQNEAQ (reference sequence). Trimming stripped 4 bases from V and 9 bases from J, with 7 bases between. DNA of the CDR3: TGTGCCAGCAGCTCCGGGGGTGAGCAGTTCTTC. Translating it yields CASSSGGEQFF.

The J gene is TRBJ1-2, the V gene TRBV4-1; D remains unclear. CDR3 length: 16 amino acids. The V end lost 8 bases, the J end lost 3 bases, and 22 bases lay between the germline ends. Germline CDR1 reads MGHRA; CDR2 reads YSYEKL. The CDR3 region is CASRPRPDTWDYGYTF. The CDR3 DNA is TGCGCCAGCCGCCCGAGACCAGACACCTGGGACTATGGCTACACCTTC.

This clone was observed a single time. The chain recombines TRBV7-2 with TRBJ2-7, with a weak D call TRBD2 (6 bases). The V end was cut by 5 bases, the J end by 5 bases, with 16 bases between. The CDR3 has 14 amino acids. Germline values: CDR1 SGHTA, CDR2 FQGNSA. The DNA of the CDR3 is TGTGCCAGCAGCCCGGTAACGGGAGTCGACGAGCAGTACTTC. Translating gives CASSPVTGVDEQYF. Drawing the rest from reference TRBV7-2 and TRBJ2-7, the complete variable domain is GAGVSQSPSNKVTEKGKDVELRCDPISGHTALYWYRQSLGQGLEFLIYFQGNSAPDKSGLPSDRFSAERTGGSVSTLTIQRTQQEDSAVYLCASSPVTGVDEQYFGPGTRLTVT.

Only one count was recorded for this clone. The chain carries TRBV27 and TRBJ2-1; TRBD2 agrees at 12 bases. Germline CDR1 MNHEY, CDR2 SMNVEV (reference sequence). CDR3 length equals 16 residues. Germline trimming cut 5 bases from V and 9 bases from J; bases unmatched to any gene: 11. CDR3 coding DNA: TGTGCCAGCAGTCTCACGGCTAGCGGGAGGGCCGGTGAGCAGTTCTTC. Translated: CASSLTASGRAGEQFF.

The chain uses TRBV13 and TRBJ2-1; 9 nucleotides match TRBD2. The CDR3 is made up of 16 amino acids. Germline loops: CDR1 PRHDT, CDR2 FYEKMQ (reference sequence). V was clipped by 3 bases and J by 5 bases; unmatched bases: 8. The CDR3 loop is CASSFPSRGGDNEQFF. Here the CDR3 DNA reads TGTGCCAGCAGCTTCCCCTCGCGGGGGGGAGACAATGAGCAGTTCTTC.

The V call is TRBV9, the J call TRBJ1-2; D is possibly TRBD1 (6 bases). The CDR3 is 14 amino acids. The germline V gene has CDR1 SGDLS and CDR2 YYNGEE. The V end was cut by 5 bases, the J end by 4 bases, with 15 bases between. This chain's CDR3 is CASRTWGGPYGYTF. CDR3 nucleotides: TGTGCCAGCAGGACCTGGGGGGGGCCCTATGGCTACACCTTC.

This chain uses TRBV19 with TRBJ1-5; D is possibly TRBD1 (5 bases). Germline V CDR1 and CDR2: LNHDA, SQIVND (reference sequence). Trimming shortened V by 7 bases and J by 11 bases, and 12 bases separated the two germline ends. The CDR3 sequence is 11 residues long. CDR3 sequence reads: CASTGQMAQHF. DNA of the CDR3: TGTGCCAGTACCGGACAAATGGCCCAGCATTTT.

V is TRBV5-1 and J is TRBJ2-1; weak D call: TRBD1 (6 bases). Deletions cut 4 bases from V and 8 bases from J, with 16 bases between. CDR1 and CDR2 (germline): SGHRS, YFSETQ. There are 14 residues in the CDR3. CDR3 sequence reads: CASSRGLGGDEQFF. The DNA for the CDR3 is TGCGCCAGCAGCCGAGGGCTAGGGGGTGATGAGCAGTTCTTC. The full variable domain, its missing parts supplied by reference TRBV5-1 and TRBJ2-1, is KAGVTQTPRYLIKTRGQQVTLSCSPISGHRSVSWYQQTPGQGLQFLFEYFSETQRNKGNFPGRFSGRQFSNSRSEMNVSTLELGDSALYLCASSRGLGGDEQFFGPGTRLTVL.

The V call is TRBV19, the J call TRBJ1-1; TRBD1 might be the D (5 bases). The length of the CDR3 is 16 residues. Trimming removed 5 bases from V and 3 bases from J, with 19 bases in between. Germline V gene sequence: CDR1 LNHDA, CDR2 SQIVND (reference sequence). For the CDR3, the DNA is TGTGCCAGTAGTGCCGGTTGGCAGGGAAGGTACACTGAAGCTTTCTTT. It encodes CASSAGWQGRYTEAFF.

The V gene is TRBV6-6, the J gene TRBJ1-1, with 9 nucleotides matching TRBD1. V was clipped by 2 bases and J by 7 bases; unmatched bases: 5. CDR1 and CDR2 from the germline V gene are MNHNY and SVGAGI (reference sequence). The CDR3 sequence is 14 residues long. This chain's CDR3 is CASSYRTGAGEAFF. The DNA for the CDR3 is TGTGCCAGCAGTTACCGGACAGGGGCGGGTGAAGCTTTCTTT.

The chain combines TRBV7-7 with TRBJ2-5; 7 bases map to TRBD2. CDR3 length: 16 residues. Germline values: CDR1 SSHAT, CDR2 FNYEAQ (reference sequence). After removal of 5 bases from V and 4 bases from J, the junction contained 13 bases not matched to a gene. CDR3: CASSPSGTTSRETQYF. The CDR3 DNA reads TGTGCCAGCAGCCCTTCGGGGACTACTTCACGAGAGACCCAGTACTTC.

The chain links TRBV2 to TRBJ2-3, with 7 positions matching TRBD2. Trimming at V came to 7 bases and at J to 6 bases, leaving 10 bases not matched to a gene. Per the germline V gene, CDR1 is SNHLY and CDR2 is FYNNEI. The CDR3 has 14 residues. The CDR3: CASIPSGKGDTQYF. CDR3 in DNA: TGTGCCAGCATCCCTAGCGGTAAAGGGGATACGCAGTATTTT.

This clone occurred a few times. The rearrangement uses TRBV6-5 and TRBJ2-4; possibly TRBD2 for D (6 bases). The CDR3 is made up of 16 amino acids. The V gene lost 0 bases and the J gene lost 3 bases, with 12 bases spanning the gap. CDR1 MNHEY and CDR2 SVGAGI come from the germline V gene. The CDR3, as DNA: TGTGCCAGCAGTTACTCCGGAGGGCCGGGCAAAAACATTCAGTACTTC. It translates to CASSYSGGPGKNIQYF.

This sequence joins TRBV7-2 and TRBJ2-3; tentative D call: TRBD2 (11 bases). From germline, CDR1 is SGHTA and CDR2 FQGNSA. V shed 5 bases and J shed 9 bases, with 30 bases lying between them. The CDR3 has 18 amino acids. This CDR3 reads CASSARQGAGTSGGTQYF. The CDR3 coding sequence is TGTGCCAGCAGCGCGAGACAGGGGGCCGGGACTAGCGGCGGAACGCAGTATTTT.

This clone was recorded only once. The chain combines TRBV6-5 with TRBJ2-1, with TRBD2 identical over 10 bases. CDR3 length: 15 amino acids. The germline CDR1 and CDR2 sequences are MNHEY and SVGAGI. The ends lost 6 bases at V and 5 bases at J; junction bases unmatched: 7. CDR3 DNA: TGTGCCAGCAGCCGAACAGCGGGAGGGGACAATGAGCAGTTCTTC. Translating gives CASSRTAGGDNEQFF.

The chain couples TRBV9 to TRBJ2-5, with TRBD2 matching over 8 bases. Germline V gene data show CDR1 as SGDLS and CDR2 as YYNGEE. The CDR3 is 16 residues long. Unmatched junction bases numbered 8, after V lost 0 bases and J lost 4 bases. The CDR3 bases are TGTGCCAGCAGCGTAGCTAACGGGGGGGCGACAGAGACCCAGTACTTC. This translates into CASSVANGGATETQYF.